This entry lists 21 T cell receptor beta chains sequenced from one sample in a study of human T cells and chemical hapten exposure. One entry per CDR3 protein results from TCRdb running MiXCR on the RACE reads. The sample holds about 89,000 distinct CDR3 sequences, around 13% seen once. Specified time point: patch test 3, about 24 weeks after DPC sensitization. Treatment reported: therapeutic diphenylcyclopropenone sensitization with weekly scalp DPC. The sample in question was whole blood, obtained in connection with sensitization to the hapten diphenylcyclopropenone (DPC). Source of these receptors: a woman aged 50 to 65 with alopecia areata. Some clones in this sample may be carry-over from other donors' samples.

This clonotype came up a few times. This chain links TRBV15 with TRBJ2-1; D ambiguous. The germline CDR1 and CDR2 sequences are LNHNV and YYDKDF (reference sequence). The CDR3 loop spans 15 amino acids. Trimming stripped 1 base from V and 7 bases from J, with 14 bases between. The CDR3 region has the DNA TGTGCCACCAGCAGAGCGTATCGAGGAGAGAATGAGCAGTTCTTC. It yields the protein CATSRAYRGENEQFF.

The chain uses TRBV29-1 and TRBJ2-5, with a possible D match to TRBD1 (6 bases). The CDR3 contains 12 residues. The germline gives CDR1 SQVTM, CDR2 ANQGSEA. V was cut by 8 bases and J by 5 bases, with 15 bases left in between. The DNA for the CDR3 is TGCAGCTCCGGACAGAGGTTTGAGACCCAGTACTTC. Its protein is CSSGQRFETQYF.

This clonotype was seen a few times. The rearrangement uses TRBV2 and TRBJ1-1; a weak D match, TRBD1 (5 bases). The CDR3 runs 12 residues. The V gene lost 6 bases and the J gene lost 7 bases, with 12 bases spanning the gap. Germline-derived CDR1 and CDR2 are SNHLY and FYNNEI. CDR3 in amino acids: CASRQTAYEAFF. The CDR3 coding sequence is TGTGCCAGCAGGCAGACAGCCTATGAAGCTTTCTTT.

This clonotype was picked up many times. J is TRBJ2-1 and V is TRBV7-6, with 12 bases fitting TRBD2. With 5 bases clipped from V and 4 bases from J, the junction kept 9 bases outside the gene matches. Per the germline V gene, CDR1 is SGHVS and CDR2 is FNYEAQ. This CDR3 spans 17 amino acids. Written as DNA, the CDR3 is TGTGCCAGCAGCCTACGACTAGCGGGAGTGAGATACAATGAGCAGTTCTTC. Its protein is CASSLRLAGVRYNEQFF.

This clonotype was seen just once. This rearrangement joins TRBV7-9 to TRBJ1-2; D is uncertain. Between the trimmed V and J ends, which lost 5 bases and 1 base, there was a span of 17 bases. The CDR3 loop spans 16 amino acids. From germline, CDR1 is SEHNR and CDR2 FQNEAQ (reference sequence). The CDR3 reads CASSQYEREINYGYTF. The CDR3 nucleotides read TGTGCCAGCAGCCAATACGAAAGGGAAATTAACTATGGCTACACCTTC.

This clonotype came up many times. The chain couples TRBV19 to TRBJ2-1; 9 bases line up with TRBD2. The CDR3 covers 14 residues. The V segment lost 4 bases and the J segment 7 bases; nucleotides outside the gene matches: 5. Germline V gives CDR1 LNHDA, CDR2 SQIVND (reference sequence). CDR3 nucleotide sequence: TGTGCCAGTAGTAGCGCGGGAGGGCCAAATGAGCAGTTCTTC. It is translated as CASSSAGGPNEQFF.

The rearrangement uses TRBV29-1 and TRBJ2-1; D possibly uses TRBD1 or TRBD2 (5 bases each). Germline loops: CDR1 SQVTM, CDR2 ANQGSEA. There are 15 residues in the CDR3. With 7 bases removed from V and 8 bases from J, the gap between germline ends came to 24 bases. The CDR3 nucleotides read TGCAGCGCCAGAACTCCGGGACCCCCCACCGATGAGCAGTTCTTC. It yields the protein CSARTPGPPTDEQFF.

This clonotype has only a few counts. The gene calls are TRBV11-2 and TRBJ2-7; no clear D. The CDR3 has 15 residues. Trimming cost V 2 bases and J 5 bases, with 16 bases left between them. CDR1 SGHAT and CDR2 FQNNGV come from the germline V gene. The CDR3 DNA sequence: TGTGCCAGCAGCTTATTAAGGTTGTCTCGCCACGAGCAGTACTTC. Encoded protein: CASSLLRLSRHEQYF.

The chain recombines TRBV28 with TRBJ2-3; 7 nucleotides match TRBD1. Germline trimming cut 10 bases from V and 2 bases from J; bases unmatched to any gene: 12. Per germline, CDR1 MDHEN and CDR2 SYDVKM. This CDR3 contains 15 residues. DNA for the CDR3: TGTGCCACCAATCCACCGGGACAGTTCACAGATACGCAGTATTTT. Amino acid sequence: CATNPPGQFTDTQYF.

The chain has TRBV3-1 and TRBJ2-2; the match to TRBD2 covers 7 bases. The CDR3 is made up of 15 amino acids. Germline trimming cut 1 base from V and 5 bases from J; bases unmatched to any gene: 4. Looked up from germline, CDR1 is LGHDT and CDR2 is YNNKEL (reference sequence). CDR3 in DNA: TGTGCCAGCAGCCAAGCACTAGCGACTACCGGGGAGCTGTTTTTT. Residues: CASSQALATTGELFF.

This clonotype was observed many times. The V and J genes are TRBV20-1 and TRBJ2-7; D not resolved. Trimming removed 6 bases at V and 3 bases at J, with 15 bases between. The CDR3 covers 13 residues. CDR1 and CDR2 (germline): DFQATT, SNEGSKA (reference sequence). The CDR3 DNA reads TGCAGTGCCCACACCCGCGAGGACTACGAGCAGTACTTC. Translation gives CSAHTREDYEQYF.

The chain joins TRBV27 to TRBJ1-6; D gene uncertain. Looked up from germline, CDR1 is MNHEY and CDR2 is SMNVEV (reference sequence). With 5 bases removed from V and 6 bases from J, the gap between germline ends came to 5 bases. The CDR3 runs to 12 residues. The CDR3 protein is CASSVLNSPLHF. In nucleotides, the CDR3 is TGTGCCAGCAGTGTTCTTAATTCACCCCTCCACTTT.

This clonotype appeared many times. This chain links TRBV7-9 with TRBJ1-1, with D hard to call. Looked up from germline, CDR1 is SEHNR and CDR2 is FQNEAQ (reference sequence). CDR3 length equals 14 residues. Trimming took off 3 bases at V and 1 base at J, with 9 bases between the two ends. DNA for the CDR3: TGTGCCAGCAGCTTCACCGTGGAGAACACTGAAGCTTTCTTT. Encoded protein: CASSFTVENTEAFF.

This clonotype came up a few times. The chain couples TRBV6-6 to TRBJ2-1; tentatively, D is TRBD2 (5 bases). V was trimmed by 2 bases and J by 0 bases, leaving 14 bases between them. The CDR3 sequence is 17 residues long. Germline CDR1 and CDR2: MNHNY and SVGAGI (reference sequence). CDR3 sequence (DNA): TGTGCCAGCAGTTACGAGGTCCAGCGGAGCTCCTACAATGAGCAGTTCTTC. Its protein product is CASSYEVQRSSYNEQFF.

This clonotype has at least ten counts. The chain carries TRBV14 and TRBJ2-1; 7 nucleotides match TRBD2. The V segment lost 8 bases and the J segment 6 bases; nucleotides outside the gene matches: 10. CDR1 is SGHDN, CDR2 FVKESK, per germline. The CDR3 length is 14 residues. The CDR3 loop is CASSSGLAVNEQFF. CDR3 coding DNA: TGTGCCAGCTCCTCGGGGCTAGCGGTCAATGAGCAGTTCTTC. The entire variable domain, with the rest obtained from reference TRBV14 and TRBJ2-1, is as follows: EAGVTQFPSHSVIEKGQTVTLRCDPISGHDNLYWYRRVMGKEIKFLLHFVKESKQDESGMPNNRFLAERTGGTYSTLKVQPAELEDSGVYFCASSSGLAVNEQFFGPGTRLTVL.

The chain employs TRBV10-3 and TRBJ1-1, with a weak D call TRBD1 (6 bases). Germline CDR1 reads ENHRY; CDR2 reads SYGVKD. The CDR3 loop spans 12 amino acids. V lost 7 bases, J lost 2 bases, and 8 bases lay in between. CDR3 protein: CAINRVNTEAFF. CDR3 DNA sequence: TGTGCCATCAACAGGGTAAACACTGAAGCTTTCTTT.

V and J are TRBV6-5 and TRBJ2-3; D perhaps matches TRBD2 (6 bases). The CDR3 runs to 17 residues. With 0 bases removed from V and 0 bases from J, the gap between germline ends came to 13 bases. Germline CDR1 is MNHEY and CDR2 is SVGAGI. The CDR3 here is CASSYSLAPESTDTQYF. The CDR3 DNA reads TGTGCCAGCAGTTACTCGCTAGCGCCGGAGAGCACAGATACGCAGTATTTT.

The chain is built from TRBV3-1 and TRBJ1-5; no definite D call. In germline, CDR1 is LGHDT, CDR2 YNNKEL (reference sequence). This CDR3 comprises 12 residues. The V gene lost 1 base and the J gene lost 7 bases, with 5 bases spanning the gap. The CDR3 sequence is CASSQGEQPQHF. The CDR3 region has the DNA TGTGCCAGCAGCCAAGGGGAACAGCCCCAGCATTTT.

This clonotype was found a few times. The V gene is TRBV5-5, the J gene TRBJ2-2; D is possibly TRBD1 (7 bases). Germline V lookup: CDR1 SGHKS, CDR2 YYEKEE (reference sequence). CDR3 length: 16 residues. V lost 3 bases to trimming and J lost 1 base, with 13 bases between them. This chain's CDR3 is CASSSRQGGNTGELFF. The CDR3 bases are TGTGCCAGCAGCTCCCGACAGGGAGGGAACACCGGGGAGCTGTTTTTT.

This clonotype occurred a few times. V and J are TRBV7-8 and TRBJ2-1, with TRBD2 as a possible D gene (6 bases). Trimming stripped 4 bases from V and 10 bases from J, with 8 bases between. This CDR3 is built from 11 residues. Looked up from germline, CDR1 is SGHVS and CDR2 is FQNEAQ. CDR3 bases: TGTGCCAGCAGCTGGGGGGTGGAGCAGTTCTTC. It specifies CASSWGVEQFF.

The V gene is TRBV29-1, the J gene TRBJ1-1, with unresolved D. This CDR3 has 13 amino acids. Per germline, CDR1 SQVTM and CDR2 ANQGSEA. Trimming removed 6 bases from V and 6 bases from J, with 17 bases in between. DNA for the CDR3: TGCAGCGTGACATATTCCGCTGTCCCTGAAGCTTTCTTT. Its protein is CSVTYSAVPEAFF. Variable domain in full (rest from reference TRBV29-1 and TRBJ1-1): SAVISQKPSRDICQRGTSLTIQCQVDSQVTMMFWYRQQPGQSLTLIATANQGSEATYESGFVIDKFPISRPNLTFSTLTVSNMSPEDSSIYLCSVTYSAVPEAFFGQGTRLTVV.